The next 32 T cell receptor beta chains were all read from a single sample in a study of T-cell memory formation after mild COVID-19. Using its own MiXCR run on the 5' RACE reads, TCRdb lists one record per CDR3 protein. The sample lists roughly 610,000 distinct CDR3 sequences; roughly a sixth were seen once. Specimen: PBMCs or a T cell subset sorted from them (not recorded which). These receptors all stem from an adult woman who had mild COVID-19 (a few samples of this study predate the infection). Cell type and time point are not known.

There are many counts of this clonotype. The genes are TRBV18 and TRBJ1-5; D gene uncertain. Germline lookup yields CDR1 KGHSH and CDR2 LQKENI. The CDR3 contains 12 residues. Trimming took 2 bases from V and 6 from J, leaving 5 bases between them. The CDR3 is CASSPYGQPQHF. The CDR3 DNA follows: TGTGCCAGCTCACCATACGGTCAGCCCCAGCATTTT.

The table lists this clonotype with a few counts. The chain has TRBV5-1 and TRBJ2-7; D ambiguous. Germline-derived CDR1 and CDR2 are SGHRS and YFSETQ. CDR3 size: 14 residues. V was cut by 4 bases and J by 1 base, with 12 bases left in between. The DNA of the CDR3 is TGCGCCAGCAGCCCCTGGACGGAGTCCTACGAGCAGTACTTC. Protein sequence: CASSPWTESYEQYF. Variable domain in full (rest from reference TRBV5-1 and TRBJ2-7): KAGVTQTPRYLIKTRGQQVTLSCSPISGHRSVSWYQQTPGQGLQFLFEYFSETQRNKGNFPGRFSGRQFSNSRSEMNVSTLELGDSALYLCASSPWTESYEQYFGPGTRLTVT.

The chain employs TRBV11-2 and TRBJ2-5; 8 bases are shared with TRBD1. V shed 0 bases, J shed 5 bases, and the junction held 8 bases outside the gene matches. CDR1 and CDR2 (germline): SGHAT, FQNNGV. The CDR3 runs 16 residues. CDR3: CASSLDWSGGVETQYF. The CDR3 DNA is TGTGCCAGCAGCTTAGACTGGTCAGGGGGCGTTGAGACCCAGTACTTC.

This clonotype was counted between two and nine times. The rearrangement joins TRBV7-6 to TRBJ2-7; D is unclear. CDR1 is SGHVS and CDR2 is FNYEAQ in the germline V gene. The CDR3 covers 14 residues. The germline V and J ends were trimmed by 5 bases and 3 bases, with 14 bases remaining between them. CDR3 nucleotide sequence: TGTGCCAGCAGCCCCCTTGGTGCCGTCTACGAGCAGTACTTC. Translation gives CASSPLGAVYEQYF.

The V call is TRBV6-6, the J call TRBJ2-3; 8 bases line up with TRBD2. The V gene end was trimmed by 3 bases and the J gene end by 3 bases; junction bases not matched to a gene: 8. Germline V gene lookup returns CDR1 MNHNY and CDR2 SVGAGI (reference sequence). This CDR3 is 16 amino acids long. The CDR3 here is CASSYEEGGGTDTQYF. In nucleotides, the CDR3 is TGTGCCAGCAGTTATGAGGAGGGCGGGGGGACAGATACGCAGTATTTT.

This clonotype was detected a few times. This chain uses TRBV13 with TRBJ1-6; the D gene is possibly TRBD1 (6 bases). The CDR3 has 16 residues. V was pared by 5 bases and J by 1 base, with 12 bases between. CDR1 and CDR2 from the germline V gene are PRHDT and FYEKMQ (reference sequence). The CDR3 DNA reads as TGTGCCAGCAGCACTAAAAGGGGGTCCTATAATTCACCCCTCCACTTT. Its protein product is CASSTKRGSYNSPLHF.

The chain combines TRBV7-9 with TRBJ1-3; weak D call: TRBD1 (5 bases). Germline values: CDR1 SEHNR, CDR2 FQNEAQ (reference sequence). Trimming removed 1 base from V and 0 bases from J, with 10 bases in between. This CDR3 region has 16 residues. The CDR3 DNA reads TGTGCCAGCAGCTTAGTCGGGACGGACTCTGGAAACACCATATATTTT. Amino acids: CASSLVGTDSGNTIYF.

This clonotype was detected many times. The chain joins TRBV7-8 to TRBJ2-2, with 8 bases matching TRBD2. The CDR3 sequence is 16 residues long. Per the germline V gene, CDR1 is SGHVS and CDR2 is FQNEAQ. Trimming took 0 bases from V and 5 from J; bases not matched to a gene: 5. CDR3 sequence: CASSLASGVLTGELFF. CDR3 DNA sequence: TGTGCCAGCAGCTTAGCTAGCGGGGTCCTAACCGGGGAGCTGTTTTTT.

This rearrangement joins TRBV4-1 to TRBJ2-7; 7 nucleotides line up with TRBD2. The length of the CDR3 is 16 residues. Trimming at V came to 6 bases and at J to 2 bases, leaving 13 bases not matched to a gene. Germline V gene sequence: CDR1 MGHRA, CDR2 YSYEKL. In DNA form, the CDR3 reads TGCGCCAGCAGTCCCGGGACTACCTTGCTAACCTACGAGCAGTACTTC. Translation: CASSPGTTLLTYEQYF.

This clonotype was detected ten times or more. An end of the junction does not agree with germline; a read error may underlie this. The chain employs TRBV5-1 and TRBJ2-2; D perhaps matches TRBD1 (6 bases). There are 12 residues in the CDR3. Germline CDR1 and CDR2: SGHRS and YFSETQ. The DNA of the CDR3 is TGTGCCAGCAGCTCCAGGGGCGGGGAGCTGTTTTTT. This gives the protein CASSSRGGELFF.

The V call is TRBV11-2, the J call TRBJ1-1; D remains unclear. The CDR3 runs 10 residues. Germline V gives CDR1 SGHAT, CDR2 FQNNGV. V was clipped by 4 bases and J by 6 bases, with 3 bases between them. CDR3: CASSSAEAFF. Here the CDR3 DNA reads TGTGCCAGCAGCTCCGCTGAAGCTTTCTTT.

The rearrangement joins TRBV10-3 to TRBJ2-1; no reliable D call. With 3 bases removed from V and 0 bases from J, the gap between germline ends came to 9 bases. CDR1 is ENHRY and CDR2 is SYGVKD in the germline V gene. The CDR3 runs to 15 residues. The CDR3 DNA reads as TGTGCCATCAGTGACTCTATGATCTCCTACAATGAGCAGTTCTTC. Translation gives CAISDSMISYNEQFF.

The rearrangement links TRBV3-1 to TRBJ2-3, with a possible D match to TRBD1 (6 bases). Germline V gene lookup returns CDR1 LGHDT and CDR2 YNNKEL (reference sequence). The V gene lost 1 base and the J gene lost 11 bases, with 10 bases spanning the gap. This CDR3 contains 12 residues. The CDR3 coding sequence is TGTGCCAGCAGCCAAGGGGGGCTAGTGCAGTATTTT. It translates to CASSQGGLVQYF.

This clonotype was recorded a few times. The chain links TRBV6-4 to TRBJ2-5; 8 bases are shared with TRBD2. Germline V gene sequence: CDR1 MRHNA, CDR2 SNTAGT. Trimming at V came to 4 bases and at J to 5 bases, leaving 6 bases not matched to a gene. The length of the CDR3 is 14 residues. For the CDR3, the DNA is TGTGCCAGCAGTGGCGAGCGGGAGCCGGAGACCCAGTACTTC. Its translation: CASSGEREPETQYF.

The DNA of the CDR3 is TGCAGTGCTAGAGATCAGCGGGAGTGGAATGAGCAGTTCTTC. It specifies CSARDQREWNEQFF. V usage is TRBV20-1 and J usage is TRBJ2-1, with 8 bases fitting TRBD2. Germline V gives CDR1 DFQATT, CDR2 SNEGSKA (reference sequence). The CDR3 extends over 14 amino acids. Unmatched junction bases numbered 5, after V lost 0 bases and J lost 7 bases.

This clonotype was found a few times. The chain employs TRBV5-4 and TRBJ1-2; 7 nucleotides line up with TRBD1. This CDR3 spans 14 amino acids. The germline V gene encodes CDR1 SGHNT and CDR2 YYREEE (reference sequence). V trimming: 4 bases; J trimming: 3 bases; junction bases outside the gene matches: 6. This CDR3 is CASSPETGYYGYTF. DNA of the CDR3: TGTGCCAGCAGCCCGGAGACAGGGTACTATGGCTACACCTTC.

This clonotype was detected only a few times. The chain couples TRBV19 to TRBJ1-5; no clear D gene. Trimming removed 4 bases at V and 4 bases at J, with 5 bases between. The CDR3 covers 12 residues. CDR1 is LNHDA and CDR2 is SQIVND in the germline V gene (reference sequence). DNA for the CDR3: TGTGCCAGTAGTAAGCCTAATCAGCCCCAGCATTTT. It translates to CASSKPNQPQHF. The complete variable domain, with remaining parts taken from reference TRBV19 and TRBJ1-5, reads DGGITQSPKYLFRKEGQNVTLSCEQNLNHDAMYWYRQDPGQGLRLIYYSQIVNDFQKGDIAEGYSVSREKKESFPLTVTSAQKNPTAFYLCASSKPNQPQHFGDGTRLSIL.

This clonotype appeared many times. This chain links TRBV12-3 or TRBV12-4 with TRBJ1-2; maybe TRBD1 (5 bases). The CDR3 loop spans 15 amino acids. The V gene lost 3 bases and the J gene lost 3 bases, with 14 bases spanning the gap. The CDR3 DNA is TGTGCCAGCAGTTTGGGGCAGGGAGTGGACTATGGCTACACCTTC. Protein sequence: CASSLGQGVDYGYTF.

This clonotype was seen more than once but under ten times. J is TRBJ2-7 and V is TRBV6-1, with TRBD1 matching 9 bases. With 6 bases clipped from V and 4 bases from J, the junction kept 13 bases outside the gene matches. Looked up from germline, CDR1 is MNHNS and CDR2 is SASEGT. The CDR3 is 16 amino acids. As DNA, the CDR3 is TGTGCCAGCAGCCTCCACTGGGGACAGGGCTCTTACGAGCAGTACTTC. Its protein is CASSLHWGQGSYEQYF.

This clonotype was counted only a few times. The chain combines TRBV27 with TRBJ1-2; D is possibly TRBD1 (5 bases). V was cut by 4 bases and J by 8 bases, with 14 bases left in between. Germline V gives CDR1 MNHEY, CDR2 SMNVEV (reference sequence). This CDR3 contains 13 residues. This CDR3 is CASSSPGRRGYTF. Here the CDR3 DNA reads TGTGCCAGCAGTTCACCGGGACGCCGAGGCTACACCTTC.

This clonotype was detected ten times or more. This rearrangement joins TRBV5-1 to TRBJ2-1, with 8 bases that match TRBD2. Trimming cost V 6 bases and J 4 bases; bases outside gene matches: 12. The CDR3 totals 16 residues. Germline CDR1 SGHRS, CDR2 YFSETQ. The CDR3 sequence is CASTLVAGTTYNEQFF. CDR3 coding DNA: TGCGCCAGCACCCTGGTAGCGGGGACGACTTACAATGAGCAGTTCTTC.

This clonotype has a handful of counts. This chain uses TRBV6-5 with TRBJ1-1; 8 bases are shared with TRBD1. Losses at the gene ends were 7 bases for V and 3 bases for J; bases not matched to a gene: 1. The length of the CDR3 is 12 residues. The germline V gene has CDR1 MNHEY and CDR2 SVGAGI. The CDR3 DNA sequence: TGTGCCAGCAAACAGGGGGACACTGAAGCTTTCTTT. Encoded protein: CASKQGDTEAFF.

This clonotype was picked up a small number of times. The J gene is TRBJ2-7, the V gene TRBV6-2 or TRBV6-3; 8 nucleotides match TRBD1. The ends lost 2 bases at V and 6 bases at J; junction bases unmatched: 12. CDR1 and CDR2 from the germline V gene are MNHEY and SVGEGT. The CDR3 runs 16 residues. The CDR3 DNA is TGTGCCAGCAGTTACCCCATCGGGACAGGCCTTTCCGAGCAGTACTTC. Encoded protein: CASSYPIGTGLSEQYF.

J is TRBJ2-7 and V is TRBV29-1, with D possibly matching TRBD2 (5 bases). The CDR3 is 13 amino acids. V lost 7 bases and J lost 4, with 17 bases in between. Looked up from germline, CDR1 is SQVTM and CDR2 is ANQGSEA. The CDR3 here is CSARRDGVYEQYF. CDR3 nucleotides: TGCAGCGCCCGTAGAGACGGGGTATACGAGCAGTACTTC.

The table lists this clonotype with a few counts. This chain connects TRBV5-1 to TRBJ1-4; D possibly corresponds to TRBD1 (5 bases). CDR1 and CDR2 from the germline V gene are SGHRS and YFSETQ. V was shortened by 4 bases and J by 6 bases, with 10 bases between the two germline ends. CDR3 size: 13 residues. In nucleotides, the CDR3 is TGCGCCAGCAGCCCGGGAGGGGATGAAAAACTGTTTTTT. Amino acids: CASSPGGDEKLFF.

This clonotype was seen repeatedly, ten times or more. This chain connects TRBV3-1 to TRBJ1-1; D is unclear. Per germline, CDR1 LGHDT and CDR2 YNNKEL (reference sequence). The CDR3 extends over 13 amino acids. The ends were cut back, 4 bases at V and 5 bases at J, with 11 bases in the middle. CDR3 sequence reads: CASSRGPMTEAFF. The CDR3 DNA sequence: TGTGCCAGCAGCCGCGGACCGATGACTGAAGCTTTCTTT.

The chain combines TRBV10-3 with TRBJ2-1; 7 bases fit TRBD2. The V segment lost 4 bases and the J segment 5 bases; nucleotides outside the gene matches: 5. Germline V gene lookup returns CDR1 ENHRY and CDR2 SYGVKD. This CDR3 spans 14 amino acids. Written as DNA, the CDR3 is TGTGCCATCAGTGTGGAGGGAGGGAACAATGAGCAGTTCTTC. As protein: CAISVEGGNNEQFF.

This clonotype appeared a few times. The rearrangement links TRBV5-1 to TRBJ1-1, with D unclear. Germline lookup yields CDR1 SGHRS and CDR2 YFSETQ. V lost 5 bases and J lost 3, with 17 bases in between. The CDR3 is 15 amino acids. CDR3 sequence: CASRWKPERDTEAFF. As DNA, the CDR3 is TGCGCCAGCAGATGGAAGCCAGAGAGGGACACTGAAGCTTTCTTT.

This rearrangement joins TRBV30 to TRBJ2-7; no clear D gene. The CDR3 contains 12 residues. Germline V lookup: CDR1 GTSNPN, CDR2 SVGIG (reference sequence). V gave up 3 bases and J gave up 6 bases, with 12 bases separating them. The CDR3: CAWSPGSFEQYF. The CDR3 DNA is TGTGCCTGGAGCCCCGGATCGTTCGAGCAGTACTTC.

This clonotype was found a few times. This sequence joins TRBV4-3 and TRBJ1-5; no clear D. Trimming removed 0 bases at V and 5 bases at J, with 11 bases between. CDR1 and CDR2 from the germline V gene are LGHNA and YSLEER. CDR3 size: 15 residues. CDR3 sequence: CASSQDRGFDQPQHF. The CDR3 nucleotides are TGCGCCAGCAGCCAAGATCGAGGGTTTGATCAGCCCCAGCATTTT.

The V gene is TRBV7-8, the J gene TRBJ2-1; TRBD2 matches 7 bases. Germline V gene sequence: CDR1 SGHVS, CDR2 FQNEAQ. Unmatched junction bases numbered 17, after V lost 5 bases and J lost 4 bases. The CDR3 covers 18 residues. The DNA for the CDR3 is TGTGCCAGCAGCCTGGGGGGGAGCGGGACGATAAGTTACAATGAGCAGTTCTTC. Its protein is CASSLGGSGTISYNEQFF.

This clonotype showed up just a few times. This chain connects TRBV4-1 to TRBJ2-1; 11 nucleotides agree with TRBD2. The CDR3 has 15 residues. With 8 bases clipped from V and 8 bases from J, the junction kept 11 bases outside the gene matches. Germline loops: CDR1 MGHRA, CDR2 YSYEKL. The DNA for the CDR3 is TGCGCCAGCCGCGGGACTAGCGGACCACCTTATGAGCAGTTCTTC. It is translated as CASRGTSGPPYEQFF.